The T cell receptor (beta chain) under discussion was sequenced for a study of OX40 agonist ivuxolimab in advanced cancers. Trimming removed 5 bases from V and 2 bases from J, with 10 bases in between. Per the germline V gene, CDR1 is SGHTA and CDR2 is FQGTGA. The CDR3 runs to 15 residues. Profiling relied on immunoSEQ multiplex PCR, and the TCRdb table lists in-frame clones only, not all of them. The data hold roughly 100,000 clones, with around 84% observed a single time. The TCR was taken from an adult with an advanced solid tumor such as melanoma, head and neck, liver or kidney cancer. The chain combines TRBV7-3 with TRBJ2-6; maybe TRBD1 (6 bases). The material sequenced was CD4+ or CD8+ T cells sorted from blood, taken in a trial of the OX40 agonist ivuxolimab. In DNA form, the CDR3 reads TGTGCCAGCAGCCTTACAGGGACTGGGGCCAACGTCCTGACTTTC. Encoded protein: CASSLTGTGANVLTF.